This T cell receptor (beta chain) was identified in a study of blood T cells in healthy people across ages. Using a J-beta primer mix together with a sample-barcoded 5' primer, a second PCR was run for roughly 6 to 12 cycles. Each CDR3 protein gets one entry after TCRdb re-called the 5' RACE reads with MiXCR. This table holds under 2,000,000 distinct CDR3 sequences, roughly 52% found once. Only a few counts were recorded for this clonotype. V was shortened by 0 bases and J by 4 bases, with 15 bases between the two germline ends. The germline CDR1 and CDR2 sequences are LGHNA and YSLEER. The CDR3 contains 16 residues.

This chain links TRBV4-3 with TRBJ1-2, with D possibly being TRBD1 (5 bases). The specimen sequenced was blood. This clonotype was sampled from a woman between 40 and 55 years old in good health. CDR3 nucleotides: TGCGCCAGCAGCCAAGACACGGGCAGGGTTTGCTATGGCTACACCTTC. Translated, it gives CASSQDTGRVCYGYTF.